A single TCR beta chain is shown here with its context. Its antigen remains unknown. CDR1 and CDR2 from the germline V gene are SGHRS and YFSETQ. The CDR3 is 16 residues long. The entry originates in a study of monozygotic twins with inflammatory bowel disease. Study-wide findings and caveats: Patient repertoires may carry noise from differing immunosuppressive treatments. Relative to healthy twins, IBD patients had fewer clonotypes in common with others, a gap that was especially apparent with disease activity.

No DNA is given; TCRdb re-called the 5' RACE reads and lists each CDR3 protein once. The table for this sample gives around 450,000 distinct CDR3 sequences. The rearrangement joins TRBV5-1 to TRBJ2-1; the TCRdb call, TRBD2, lacks DNA for checking. The sample taken for sequencing was blood. This sequence originates from a human donor with ulcerative colitis or Crohn's disease, or a healthy co-twin of an affected twin (not recorded which). The CDR3 region is CASSLGGLAAYNEQFF.